This T cell receptor beta chain emerged from a study of neurological immune-mediated disorders (dated by TCRdb to about 2019). Describing the broader study: Using UMI-based sequencing, the study compared peripheral blood TCR-beta repertoires from patients with HTLV-I-associated myelopathy (HAM/TSP), patients with multiple sclerosis, and healthy controls. The roughly 99 TCR-beta libraries covered PBMC samples along with longitudinal samples, technical triplicates, and paired sorted CD4+ and CD8+ T-cell subsets. The cohort comprised 68 subjects: about 15 HAM/TSP patients, approximately 34 multiple sclerosis patients and approximately 20 healthy controls. The research as a whole found: No identical CDR3 amino acid sequences were shared among expanded clones across subjects, suggesting private TCR-beta repertoires in all groups. The highest TCR clonal expansion was observed in HAM/TSP patients, whereas the lowest was observed in MS patients, even when compared with healthy controls.

The V and J ends are trimmed by 6 bases and 1 base, leaving 18 bases between them. The CDR3 has 15 amino acids, counting the end cysteine and phenylalanine. Only the CDR3 part of the read is kept: 45 bases, read in frame from the first base. CDR1 is given as DFQATT and CDR2 as SNEGSKA, both from the germline V gene (reference sequence). To synthesize cDNA, template-switch 5'RACE was performed with a primer carrying a 10-nucleotide random unique molecular identifier so that each TCR transcript was tagged. Every sequencing run covered 15-18 subjects and yielded more than 160 million TCR-beta sequences. The RNeasy kit was used to extract total RNA. The KAPA Real-time Library Amplification kit was used to amplify TCR-beta VDJ regions with primers targeting the TCR constant region and the 5'RACE anchor. Sample indexes and Illumina adaptors were added in a first PCR, and a second PCR then increased library yield. After Ampure bead purification, the TCR product of roughly 650 bp was size-selected on a 2% E-gel SizeSelection system. Before pooling, library quality was checked on a Bioanalyzer, concentration was measured with Qubit, and libraries were quantified with the Kapa Library Quantification kit. An Illumina HiSeq 2500 sequenced the libraries paired-end 2 x 150 bp. To increase sequence diversity, about 23-30% phiX was spiked into each library pool. Per the source publication's procedure: The quality-filtered reads were processed with the UMI-based MiGEC pipeline, whose error correction step removed more than 90% of the raw TCR sequences. IMGT germline references were used for alignment of VDJ genes, and clonotypes were defined by a unique CDR3 amino acid sequence together with V-J genes. VDJtools evaluated clonal expansion, Shannon diversity and CDR3 relatedness (CalcPairwiseDistances, ClusterSamples); CLCbio workbench built phylogenetic trees. Expanded clones were defined as having at least 8 unique UMIs, based on coefficient-of-variation modelling across technical triplicates. The public reads were reprocessed in TCRdb via fastp at Q25 and MiXCR, keeping in-frame beta chains. Each CDR3 protein appears once, grouped with its most common genes and DNA. These V and J calls derive from TCRdb rather than the authors' analysis. The sample table shows tens of thousands of distinct CDR3 sequences, and 13% to 15% are seen once. The ten largest clones capture 25% to 30% of the sample.

For unsorted PBMC libraries, 2 million PBMCs were used after storage in RNAlater at -80 degrees C until RNA extraction. Peripheral blood was subjected to Ficoll-Hypaque density gradient centrifugation to isolate PBMCs, which were then cryopreserved in liquid nitrogen. This clonotype appeared many times. This receptor's antigen is unknown. Per-nucleotide qualities are absent, and no much larger clonotype sits a single base away. Sample: PBMCs. This receptor was obtained from a woman between 50 and 59 years old with HTLV-1-associated myelopathy (HAM/TSP). The chain uses TRBV20-1 and TRBJ2-5, with TRBD2 as a weak D call on 6 bases. The CDR3 is CSALPSGSAQETQYF. The DNA sequence reads TGCAGTGCCCTCCCCTCCGGGAGTGCCCAAGAGACCCAGTACTTC.